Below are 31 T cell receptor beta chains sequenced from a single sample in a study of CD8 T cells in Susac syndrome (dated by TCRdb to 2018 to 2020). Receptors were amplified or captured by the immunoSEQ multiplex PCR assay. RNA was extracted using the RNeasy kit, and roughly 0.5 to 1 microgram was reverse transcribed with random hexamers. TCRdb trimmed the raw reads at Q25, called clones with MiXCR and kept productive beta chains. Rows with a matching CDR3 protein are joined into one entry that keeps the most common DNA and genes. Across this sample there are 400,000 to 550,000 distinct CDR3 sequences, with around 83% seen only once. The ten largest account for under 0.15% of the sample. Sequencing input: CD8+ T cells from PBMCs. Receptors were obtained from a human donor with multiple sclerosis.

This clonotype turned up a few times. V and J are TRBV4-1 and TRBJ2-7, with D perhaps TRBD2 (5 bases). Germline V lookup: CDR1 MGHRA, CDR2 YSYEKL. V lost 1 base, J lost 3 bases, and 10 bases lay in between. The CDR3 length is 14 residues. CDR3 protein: CASSQALGVYEQYF. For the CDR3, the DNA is TGCGCCAGCAGCCAAGCTCTGGGAGTCTACGAGCAGTACTTC.

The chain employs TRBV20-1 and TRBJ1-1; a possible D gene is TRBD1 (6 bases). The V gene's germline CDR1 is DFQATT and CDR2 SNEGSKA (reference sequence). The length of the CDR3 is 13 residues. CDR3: CSRSYQGITEAFF. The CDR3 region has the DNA TGCAGCCGTTCTTATCAGGGGATAACTGAAGCTTTCTTT.

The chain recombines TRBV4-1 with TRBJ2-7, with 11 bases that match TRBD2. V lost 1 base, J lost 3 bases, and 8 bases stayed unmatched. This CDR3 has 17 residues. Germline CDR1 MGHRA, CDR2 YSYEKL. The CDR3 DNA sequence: TGCGCCAGCAGCCAAGGGTCGGGACTAGCGGCCGTCTACGAGCAGTACTTC. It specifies CASSQGSGLAAVYEQYF.

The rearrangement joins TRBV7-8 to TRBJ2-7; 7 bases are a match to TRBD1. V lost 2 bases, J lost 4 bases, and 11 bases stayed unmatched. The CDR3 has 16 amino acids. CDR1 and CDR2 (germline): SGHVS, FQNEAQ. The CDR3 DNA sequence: TGTGCCAGCAGCTTACGGGTCGGTACAGGGGTGTACGAGCAGTACTTC. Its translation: CASSLRVGTGVYEQYF.

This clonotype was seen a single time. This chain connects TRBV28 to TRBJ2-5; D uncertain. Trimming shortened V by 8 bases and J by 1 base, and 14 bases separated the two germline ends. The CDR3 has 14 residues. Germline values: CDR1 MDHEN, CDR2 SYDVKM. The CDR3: CASRRYGSQETQYF. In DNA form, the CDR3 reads TGTGCCAGCCGACGATATGGCTCCCAAGAGACCCAGTACTTC.

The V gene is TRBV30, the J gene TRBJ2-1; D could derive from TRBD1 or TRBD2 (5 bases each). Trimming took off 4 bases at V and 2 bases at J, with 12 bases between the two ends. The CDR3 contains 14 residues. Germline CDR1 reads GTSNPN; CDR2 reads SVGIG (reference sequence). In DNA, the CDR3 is TGTGCCTGGACCCGGGACCCTACCTACAATGAGCAGTTCTTC. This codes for CAWTRDPTYNEQFF.

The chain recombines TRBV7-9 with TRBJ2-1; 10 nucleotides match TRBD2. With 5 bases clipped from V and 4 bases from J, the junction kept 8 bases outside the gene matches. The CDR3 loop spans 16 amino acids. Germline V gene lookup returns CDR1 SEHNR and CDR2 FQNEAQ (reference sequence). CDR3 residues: CASSPNSGRSYNEQFF. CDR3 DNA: TGTGCCAGCAGCCCAAATAGCGGGAGGTCTTACAATGAGCAGTTCTTC.

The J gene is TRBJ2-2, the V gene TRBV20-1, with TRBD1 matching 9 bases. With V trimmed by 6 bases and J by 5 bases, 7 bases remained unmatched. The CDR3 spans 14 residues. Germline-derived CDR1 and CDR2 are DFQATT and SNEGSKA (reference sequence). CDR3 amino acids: CSARDRVKTGELFF. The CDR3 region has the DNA TGCAGTGCCCGGGACAGGGTCAAGACCGGGGAGCTGTTTTTT.

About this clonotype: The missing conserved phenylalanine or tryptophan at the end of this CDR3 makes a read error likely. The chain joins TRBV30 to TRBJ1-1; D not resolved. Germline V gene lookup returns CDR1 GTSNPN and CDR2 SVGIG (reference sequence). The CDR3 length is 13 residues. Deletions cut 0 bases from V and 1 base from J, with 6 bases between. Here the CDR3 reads CAWSVWGNTEAFL. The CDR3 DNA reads TGTGCCTGGAGTGTATGGGGGAACACTGAAGCTTTCCTT.

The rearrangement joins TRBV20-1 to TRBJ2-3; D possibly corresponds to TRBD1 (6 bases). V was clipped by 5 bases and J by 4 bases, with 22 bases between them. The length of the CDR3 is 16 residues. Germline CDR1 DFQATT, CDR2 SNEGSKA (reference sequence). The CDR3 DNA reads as TGCAGTGCTGGGGGCGGAGTAGCGACCATTGCAGATACGCAGTATTTT. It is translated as CSAGGGVATIADTQYF.

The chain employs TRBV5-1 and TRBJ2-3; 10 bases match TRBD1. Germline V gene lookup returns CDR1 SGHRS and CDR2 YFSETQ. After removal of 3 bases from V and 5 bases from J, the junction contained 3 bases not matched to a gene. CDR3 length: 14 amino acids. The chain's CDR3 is CASSSTGGLDTQYF. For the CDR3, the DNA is TGCGCCAGCAGCTCGACAGGGGGCCTAGATACGCAGTATTTT.

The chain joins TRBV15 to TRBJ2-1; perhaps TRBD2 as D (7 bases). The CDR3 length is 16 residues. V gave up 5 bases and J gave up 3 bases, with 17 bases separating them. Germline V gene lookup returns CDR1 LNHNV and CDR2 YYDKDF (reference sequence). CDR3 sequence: CATSGDWGGHYNEQFF. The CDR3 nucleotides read TGTGCCACCAGCGGCGACTGGGGGGGGCACTACAATGAGCAGTTCTTC.

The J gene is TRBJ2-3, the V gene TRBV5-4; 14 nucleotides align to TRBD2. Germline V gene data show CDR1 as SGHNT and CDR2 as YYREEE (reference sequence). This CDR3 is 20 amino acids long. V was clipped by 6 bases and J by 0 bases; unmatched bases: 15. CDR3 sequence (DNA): TGTGCCAGCACCCCGGGACTAGCGGGGGAGACCCTTCCAAGCACAGATACGCAGTATTTT. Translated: CASTPGLAGETLPSTDTQYF.

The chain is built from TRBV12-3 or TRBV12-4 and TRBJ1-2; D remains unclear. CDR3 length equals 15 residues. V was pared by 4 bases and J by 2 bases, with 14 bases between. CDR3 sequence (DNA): TGTGCCAGCAGTTACCCCGGAAACAGCAACTATGGCTACACCTTC. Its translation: CASSYPGNSNYGYTF.

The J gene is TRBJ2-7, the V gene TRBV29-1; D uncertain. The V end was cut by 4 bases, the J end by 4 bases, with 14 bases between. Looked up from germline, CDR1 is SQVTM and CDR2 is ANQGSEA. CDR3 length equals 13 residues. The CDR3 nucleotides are TGCAGCGTTGTGGGCCAGAGAGAGTACGAGCAGTACTTC. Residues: CSVVGQREYEQYF.

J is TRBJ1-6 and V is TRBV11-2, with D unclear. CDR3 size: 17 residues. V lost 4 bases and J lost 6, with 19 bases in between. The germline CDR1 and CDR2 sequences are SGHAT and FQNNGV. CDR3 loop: CASSSSLEGGINSPLHF. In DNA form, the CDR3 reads TGTGCCAGCAGCTCCAGCCTGGAAGGAGGTATTAATTCACCCCTCCACTTT.

CDR3 residues: CASSFGQGPSYNEQFF. In DNA, the CDR3 is TGTGCCAGCAGTTTCGGACAGGGCCCTTCCTACAATGAGCAGTTCTTC. V and J are TRBV5-4 and TRBJ2-1, with TRBD1 matching over 8 bases. The ends lost 5 bases at V and 1 base at J; junction bases unmatched: 8. The CDR3 is made up of 16 amino acids. Per the germline V gene, CDR1 is SGHNT and CDR2 is YYREEE (reference sequence).

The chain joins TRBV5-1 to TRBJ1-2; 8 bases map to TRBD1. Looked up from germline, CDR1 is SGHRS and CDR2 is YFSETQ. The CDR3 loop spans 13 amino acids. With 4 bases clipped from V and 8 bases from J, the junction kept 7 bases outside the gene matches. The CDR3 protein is CASSPTGGEGYTF. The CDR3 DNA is TGCGCCAGCAGCCCCACAGGGGGGGAAGGCTACACCTTC.

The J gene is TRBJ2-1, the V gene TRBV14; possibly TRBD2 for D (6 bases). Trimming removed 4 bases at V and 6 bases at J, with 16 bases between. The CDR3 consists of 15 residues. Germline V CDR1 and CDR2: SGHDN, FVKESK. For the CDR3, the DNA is TGTGCCAGCAGCCTGGGGGACTTATGGGGCAATGAGCAGTTCTTC. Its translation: CASSLGDLWGNEQFF.

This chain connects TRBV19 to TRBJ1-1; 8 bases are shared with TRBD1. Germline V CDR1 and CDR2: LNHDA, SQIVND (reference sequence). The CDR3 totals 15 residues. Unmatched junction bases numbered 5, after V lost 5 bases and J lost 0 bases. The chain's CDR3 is CASSPRQGMNTEAFF. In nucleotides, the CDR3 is TGTGCCAGTAGTCCCCGACAGGGGATGAACACTGAAGCTTTCTTT. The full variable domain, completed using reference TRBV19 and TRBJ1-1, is DGGITQSPKYLFRKEGQNVTLSCEQNLNHDAMYWYRQDPGQGLRLIYYSQIVNDFQKGDIAEGYSVSREKKESFPLTVTSAQKNPTAFYLCASSPRQGMNTEAFFGQGTRLTVV.

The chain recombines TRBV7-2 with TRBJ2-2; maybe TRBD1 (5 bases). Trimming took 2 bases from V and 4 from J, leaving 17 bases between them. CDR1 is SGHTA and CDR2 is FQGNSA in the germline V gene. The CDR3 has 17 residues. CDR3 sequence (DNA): TGTGCCAGCAGCTTACTCTCCGGGCCAGGGCTCACCGGGGAGCTGTTTTTT. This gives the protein CASSLLSGPGLTGELFF. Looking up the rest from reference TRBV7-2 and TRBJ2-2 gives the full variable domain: GAGVSQSPSNKVTEKGKDVELRCDPISGHTALYWYRQSLGQGLEFLIYFQGNSAPDKSGLPSDRFSAERTGGSVSTLTIQRTQQEDSAVYLCASSLLSGPGLTGELFFGEGSRLTVL.

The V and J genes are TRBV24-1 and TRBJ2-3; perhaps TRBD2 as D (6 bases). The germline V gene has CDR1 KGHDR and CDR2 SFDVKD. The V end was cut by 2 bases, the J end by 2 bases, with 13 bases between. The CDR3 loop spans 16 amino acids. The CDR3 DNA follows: TGTGCCACCAGTGATTCGACTAGGAATCCCACAGATACGCAGTATTTT. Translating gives CATSDSTRNPTDTQYF.

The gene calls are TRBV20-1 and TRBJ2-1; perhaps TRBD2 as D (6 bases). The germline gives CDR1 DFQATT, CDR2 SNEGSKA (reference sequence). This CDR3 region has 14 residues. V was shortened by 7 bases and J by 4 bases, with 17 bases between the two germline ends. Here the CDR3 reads CSGRRDSLYNEQFF. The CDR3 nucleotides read TGCAGTGGCCGCCGGGACTCCCTTTACAATGAGCAGTTCTTC.

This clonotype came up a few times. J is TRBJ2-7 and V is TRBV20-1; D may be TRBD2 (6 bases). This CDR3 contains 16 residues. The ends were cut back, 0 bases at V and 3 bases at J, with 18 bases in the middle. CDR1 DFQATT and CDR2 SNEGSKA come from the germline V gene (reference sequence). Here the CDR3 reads CSAREGVAARGYEQYF. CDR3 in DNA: TGCAGTGCTAGAGAGGGGGTAGCGGCCCGAGGCTACGAGCAGTACTTC.

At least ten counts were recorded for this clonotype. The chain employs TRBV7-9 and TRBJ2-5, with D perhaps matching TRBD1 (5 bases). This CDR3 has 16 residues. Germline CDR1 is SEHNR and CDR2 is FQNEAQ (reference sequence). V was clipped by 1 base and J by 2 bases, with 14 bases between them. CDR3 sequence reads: CASSLGGSRDQETQYF. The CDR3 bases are TGTGCCAGCAGCTTAGGTGGCAGCAGGGATCAAGAGACCCAGTACTTC.

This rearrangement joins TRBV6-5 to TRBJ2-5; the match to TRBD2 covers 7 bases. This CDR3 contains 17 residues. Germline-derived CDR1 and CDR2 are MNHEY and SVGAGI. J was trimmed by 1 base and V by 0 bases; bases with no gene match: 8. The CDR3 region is CASSYSLAGAAQETQYF. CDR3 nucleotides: TGTGCCAGCAGTTACTCGTTGGCGGGAGCGGCCCAAGAGACCCAGTACTTC.

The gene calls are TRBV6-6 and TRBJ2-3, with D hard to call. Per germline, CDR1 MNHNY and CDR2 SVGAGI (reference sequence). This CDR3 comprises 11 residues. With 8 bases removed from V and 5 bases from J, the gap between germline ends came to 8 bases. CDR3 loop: CASLGLDTQYF. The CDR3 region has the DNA TGTGCCAGCCTAGGATTAGATACGCAGTATTTT.

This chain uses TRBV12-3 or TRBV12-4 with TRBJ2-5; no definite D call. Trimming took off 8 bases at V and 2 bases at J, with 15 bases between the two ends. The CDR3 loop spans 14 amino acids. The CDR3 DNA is TGTGCCAGCTCAACCTCCGGGTCTCAAGAGACCCAGTACTTC. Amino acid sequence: CASSTSGSQETQYF.

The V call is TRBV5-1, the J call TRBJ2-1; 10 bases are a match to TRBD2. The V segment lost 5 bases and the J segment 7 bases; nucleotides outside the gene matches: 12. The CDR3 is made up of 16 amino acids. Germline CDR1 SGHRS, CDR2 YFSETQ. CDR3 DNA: TGCGCCAGCAGGTGGGAGCGGGAGGGCCAAGGAAATGAGCAGTTCTTC. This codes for CASRWEREGQGNEQFF.

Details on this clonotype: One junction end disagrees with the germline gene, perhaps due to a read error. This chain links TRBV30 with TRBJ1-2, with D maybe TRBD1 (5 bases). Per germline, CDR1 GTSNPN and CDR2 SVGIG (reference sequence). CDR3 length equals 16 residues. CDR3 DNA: TGTGTCTGGAGGGGTCAAGGGGAATGGGTTGTCTATGGCTACACCTTC. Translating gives CVWRGQGEWVVYGYTF.

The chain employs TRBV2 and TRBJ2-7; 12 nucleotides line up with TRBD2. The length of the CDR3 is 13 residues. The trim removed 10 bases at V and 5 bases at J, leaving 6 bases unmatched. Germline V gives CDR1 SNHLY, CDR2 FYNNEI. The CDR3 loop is CAILTSGSDEQYF. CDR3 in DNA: TGTGCCATCCTGACTAGCGGGAGCGACGAGCAGTACTTC.